What follows are 14 T cell receptor beta chains derived from one specimen sequenced in a study of T cell responses to AZD1222 COVID-19 vaccine. The repertoire was sequenced with immunoSEQ multiplex PCR; TCRdb's copy has only in-frame clones and lacks some. The table has around 100,000 clones, over 70% seen once. Sequencing was performed on peripheral blood, taken on day 0 of AZD1222 vaccination. The receptors come from an adult in good health.

The chain is built from TRBV6-1 and TRBJ2-7; D is undetermined. Germline-derived CDR1 and CDR2 are MNHNS and SASEGT. CDR3 length: 14 residues. Trimming removed 0 bases from V and 3 bases from J, with 9 bases in between. In DNA, the CDR3 is TGTGCCAGCAGTGAAGCGGCGCCGCGCTACGAGCAGTACTTC. Translating gives CASSEAAPRYEQYF.

The J gene is TRBJ1-4, the V gene TRBV10-3; 12 positions match TRBD1. The junction had 6 bases not matched to a gene; V was cut back by 2 bases and J by 8 bases. CDR3 size: 16 residues. Germline loops: CDR1 ENHRY, CDR2 SYGVKD. CDR3 amino acids: CAISEAGTGGAEKLFF. Here the CDR3 DNA reads TGTGCCATCAGTGAGGCAGGGACAGGGGGCGCAGAAAAACTGTTTTTT.

This clone has just one count. The chain employs TRBV28 and TRBJ1-1; possible D gene TRBD1, 6 bases. Trimming left V 4 bases short and J 4 bases short, with 10 bases between. This CDR3 has 13 amino acids. CDR1 and CDR2 from the germline V gene are MDHEN and SYDVKM. The CDR3 DNA is TGTGCCAGCAGTTCAGGGGCTGGCACTGAAGCTTTCTTT. This encodes CASSSGAGTEAFF.

This clone has a single count. This chain connects TRBV29-1 to TRBJ2-5, with 8 bases identical to TRBD1. In germline, CDR1 is SQVTM, CDR2 ANQGSEA. The J segment lost 6 bases and the V segment lost 6 bases, leaving 3 bases of the junction unmatched. This CDR3 has 11 amino acids. The CDR3 region has the DNA TGCAGCGTAGACAGGGGAAAGACCCAGTACTTC. This gives the protein CSVDRGKTQYF.

The V call is TRBV6-1, the J call TRBJ1-2, with D unclear. This CDR3 comprises 11 residues. V was pared by 0 bases and J by 8 bases, with 4 bases between. Germline CDR1 and CDR2: MNHNS and SASEGT. This CDR3 reads CASSEARGYTF. The CDR3 DNA follows: TGTGCCAGCAGTGAAGCCAGGGGCTACACCTTC.

This chain uses TRBV4-3 with TRBJ1-1; a possible D gene is TRBD1 (6 bases). Germline assignment: CDR1 LGHNA and CDR2 YSLEER. This CDR3 is built from 16 residues. V lost 3 bases and J lost 1, with 15 bases in between. CDR3 in DNA: TGCGCCAGCAGCCAGGGGGTTCGGGGGCAGAACACTGAAGCTTTCTTT. Protein: CASSQGVRGQNTEAFF.

J is TRBJ2-4 and V is TRBV6-5; the D is unclear. V dropped 4 bases and J dropped 8 bases, with 15 bases sitting between them. The germline CDR1 and CDR2 sequences are MNHEY and SVGAGI. CDR3 length: 14 amino acids. The CDR3 region is CASSSPRATDIQYF. CDR3 sequence (DNA): TGTGCCAGCAGTTCCCCCCGGGCAACAGACATTCAGTACTTC.

The J gene is TRBJ1-1, the V gene TRBV24-1; 7 bases are a match to TRBD1. The CDR3 spans 15 residues. J gave up 0 bases and V 4 bases, and 4 bases lay outside the gene matches. CDR1 is KGHDR, CDR2 SFDVKD, per germline. CDR3 sequence (DNA): TGTGCCACCAGTGACTCGGGACAGCTGAACACTGAAGCTTTCTTT. Protein sequence: CATSDSGQLNTEAFF.

This rearrangement joins TRBV7-2 to TRBJ1-1, with D perhaps TRBD1 (6 bases). The length of the CDR3 is 14 residues. V shed 2 bases and J shed 4 bases, with 11 bases lying between them. Germline V gene sequence: CDR1 SGHTA, CDR2 FQGNSA. CDR3 nucleotide sequence: TGTGCCAGCAGCTTAACAGGGTTTGGCACTGAAGCTTTCTTT. It codes for CASSLTGFGTEAFF. Filled out from reference TRBV7-2 and TRBJ1-1, the complete variable domain reads GAGVSQSPSNKVTEKGKDVELRCDPISGHTALYWYRQSLGQGLEFLIYFQGNSAPDKSGLPSDRFSAERTGGSVSTLTIQRTQQEDSAVYLCASSLTGFGTEAFFGQGTRLTVV.

This clone was recorded a few times. This sequence joins TRBV6-5 and TRBJ1-5; TRBD1 matches at 8 bases. CDR3 size: 14 residues. J lost 7 bases, V lost 6 bases, and 8 bases had no gene match. The germline CDR1 and CDR2 sequences are MNHEY and SVGAGI. The CDR3 spells CASRGDRLEQPQHF. The DNA of the CDR3 is TGTGCCAGCAGAGGGGACAGGCTTGAACAGCCCCAGCATTTT.

The chain employs TRBV7-2 and TRBJ2-7; 8 bases are a match to TRBD2. The germline gives CDR1 SGHTA, CDR2 FQGNSA. The V segment lost 3 bases and the J segment 1 base; nucleotides outside the gene matches: 11. The CDR3 covers 17 residues. The CDR3 sequence is CASSLGPPGGASYEQYF. CDR3 sequence (DNA): TGTGCCAGCAGCTTGGGTCCCCCCGGGGGGGCATCCTACGAGCAGTACTTC.

CDR3 loop: CASSYSTAGYEQYF. DNA of the CDR3: TGTGCCAGCAGTTACTCGACAGCAGGCTACGAGCAGTACTTC. The chain carries TRBV6-5 and TRBJ2-7, with D possibly being TRBD1 (5 bases). CDR1 MNHEY and CDR2 SVGAGI come from the germline V gene. Trimming pared 0 bases from V and 3 bases from J, leaving 9 bases between. The CDR3 is 14 amino acids.

The chain couples TRBV7-2 to TRBJ2-7; possible D gene TRBD1, 6 bases. The CDR3 contains 14 residues. Trimming left V 5 bases short and J 3 bases short, with 14 bases between. CDR1 and CDR2 from the germline V gene are SGHTA and FQGNSA. CDR3 in DNA: TGTGCCAGCAGCCTACAGGGCCTAGACTACGAGCAGTACTTC. Protein: CASSLQGLDYEQYF.

The chain carries TRBV5-1 and TRBJ2-2; D is perhaps TRBD2 (5 bases). The germline V gene encodes CDR1 SGHRS and CDR2 YFSETQ. The V gene lost 2 bases and the J gene lost 0 bases, with 11 bases spanning the gap. This CDR3 is built from 16 residues. The CDR3 bases are TGCGCCAGCAGCTTAGGACTCCCTACGAACACCGGGGAGCTGTTTTTT. Amino acids: CASSLGLPTNTGELFF.